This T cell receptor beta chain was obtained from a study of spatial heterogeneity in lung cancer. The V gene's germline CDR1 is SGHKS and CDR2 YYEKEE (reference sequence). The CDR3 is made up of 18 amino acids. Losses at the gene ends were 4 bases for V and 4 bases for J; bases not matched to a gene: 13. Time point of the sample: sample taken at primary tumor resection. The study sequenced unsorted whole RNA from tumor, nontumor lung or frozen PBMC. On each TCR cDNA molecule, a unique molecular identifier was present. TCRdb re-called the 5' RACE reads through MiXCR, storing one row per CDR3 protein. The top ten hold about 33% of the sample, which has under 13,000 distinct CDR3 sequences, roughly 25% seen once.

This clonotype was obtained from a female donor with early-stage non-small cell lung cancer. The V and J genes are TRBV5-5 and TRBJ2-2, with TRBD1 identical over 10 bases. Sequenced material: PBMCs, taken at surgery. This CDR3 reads CASSTGTGVTQSTGELFF. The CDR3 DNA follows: TGTGCCAGCAGCACAGGGACAGGGGTTACCCAGAGCACCGGGGAGCTGTTTTTT.